A selection of T cell receptor beta chains follows, all from one sample in a study of Ad26.COV2.S vaccination and SARS-CoV-2 variants. TCRdb keeps only in-frame clones here, not all; method: immunoSEQ multiplex PCR. The top ten hold roughly half of the sample, which has around 45,000 clones, about 80% seen once. The input for sequencing was peripheral blood, taken after recovery from COVID-19. The receptors originated from a human donor who had recovered from COVID-19. CDR3s include the opening cysteine and the closing phenylalanine or tryptophan. D genes are given only for firm matches. Clone size appears in some rows only: once, few, many, or a class for an expanded clone.

j_call clone_size d_call v_call cdr3_aa cdr3_nt
TRBJ1-3 . . TRBV5-1 CASSLAPGFSGNTIYF TGCGCCAGCAGCTTAGCCCCGGGTTTCTCTGGAAACACCATATATTTT
TRBJ1-1 . . TRBV4-2 CASSPPRVRTEAFF TGTGCCAGCAGCCCCCCACGGGTAAGGACTGAAGCTTTCTTT
TRBJ1-6 . . TRBV30 CAWSVGEVDNSPLHF TGTGCCTGGAGTGTAGGAGAAGTGGATAATTCACCCCTCCACTTT
TRBJ2-2 . . TRBV5-4 CASRATGELFF TGTGCCAGCAGGGCCACCGGGGAGCTGTTTTTT
TRBJ1-6 . . TRBV2 CASTGGPQRGSPLHF TGTGCCAGCACCGGCGGCCCTCAGAGGGGTTCACCCCTCCACTTT
TRBJ1-1 . . TRBV28 CASSLRTSGLMNTEAFF TGTGCCAGCAGTTTGCGGACTTCCGGACTGATGAACACTGAAGCTTTCTTT
TRBJ1-2 . . TRBV5-1 CASSLMGRTPRNYGYTF TGCGCCAGCAGCTTGATGGGACGAACACCTCGTAACTATGGCTACACCTTC
TRBJ1-3 . TRBD1 TRBV30 CAWNRQGGTGNTIYF TGTGCCTGGAATCGACAGGGTGGCACTGGAAACACCATATATTTT
TRBJ1-2 . TRBD1 TRBV6-5 CASSRQGGDGYTF TGTGCCAGCAGCAGACAGGGGGGGGATGGCTACACCTTC
TRBJ1-5 . . TRBV7-2 CASSFIGGNQPQHF TGTGCCAGCAGCTTTATCGGGGGTAATCAGCCCCAGCATTTT
TRBJ2-4 . TRBD1 TRBV5-8 CASSLGQGVNIQYF TGTGCCAGCAGCTTGGGACAGGGAGTGAACATTCAGTACTTC
TRBJ2-1 . TRBD2 TRBV7-8 CASSSAGVLYNEQFF TGTGCCAGCAGCTCAGCGGGAGTGTTATACAATGAGCAGTTCTTC
TRBJ1-2 . TRBD1 TRBV2 CASRTARTGGYGYTF TGTGCCAGCAGGACCGCCCGGACAGGGGGATATGGCTACACCTTC
TRBJ1-1 . TRBD1 TRBV5-1 CASSSRTGGGNTEAFF TGCGCCAGCAGCTCGCGGACAGGGGGCGGCAACACTGAAGCTTTCTTT
TRBJ2-1 few . TRBV2 CASSEARARSGDEQFF TGTGCCAGCAGTGAAGCGAGGGCCAGGTCGGGTGATGAGCAGTTCTTC
TRBJ2-3 once TRBD1 TRBV4-1 CASSQLTGGQDTQYF TGCGCCAGCAGCCAGTTGACAGGGGGTCAAGATACGCAGTATTTT
TRBJ1-1 . . TRBV10-3 CAISEAGNTEAFF TGTGCCATCAGTGAGGCGGGGAACACTGAAGCTTTCTTT
TRBJ1-3 . . TRBV2 CASSEARVFGNTIYF TGTGCCAGCAGTGAAGCCCGGGTCTTCGGAAACACCATATATTTT
TRBJ1-1 . . TRBV7-9 CASTPDRGREGAFF TGTGCCAGCACCCCCGATAGGGGGAGGGAAGGAGCTTTCTTT
TRBJ2-7 . . TRBV9 CASSVGTGQGLYEQYF TGTGCCAGCAGCGTAGGGACGGGGCAGGGGCTGTACGAGCAGTACTTC
TRBJ2-1 . TRBD1 TRBV9 CASSVGAGTGGINEQFF TGTGCCAGCAGCGTAGGCGCCGGGACAGGGGGTATCAATGAGCAGTTCTTC
TRBJ1-3 . TRBD1 TRBV18 CASSPETGGSGNTIYF TGTGCCAGCTCACCGGAGACAGGGGGCTCTGGAAACACCATATATTTT
TRBJ2-1 . TRBD2 TRBV6-4 CASRASGGANEQFF TGTGCCAGCAGGGCGAGCGGGGGGGCGAATGAGCAGTTCTTC
TRBJ1-4 . TRBD1 TRBV18 CASSPPNRGNEKLFF TGTGCCAGCTCACCACCGAACAGGGGCAATGAAAAACTGTTTTTT
TRBJ1-2 . . TRBV5-1 CASSRGIDGYTF TGCGCCAGCAGCAGGGGGATAGATGGCTACACCTTC